The TCR beta chain described here comes from a study of neurological immune-mediated disorders. This clonotype was observed at least ten times. CDR1 and CDR2 from the germline V gene are MNHEY and SVGAGI. CDR3 size: 15 residues. The germline V and J ends were trimmed by 3 bases and 1 base, with 9 bases remaining between them. TCRdb independently ran MiXCR on the 5' RACE reads; one entry per CDR3 protein. Of about 17,000 distinct CDR3 sequences listed, 3.5% are singletons. Sequencing input: CD8+ T cells from blood. This chain connects TRBV6-5 to TRBJ2-2; possible D gene TRBD1, 5 bases. This sequence was found in a middle-aged woman in good health. The CDR3 loop is CASSYQGRNTGELFF. CDR3 DNA sequence: TGTGCCAGCAGTTATCAGGGTCGGAACACCGGGGAGCTGTTTTTT.